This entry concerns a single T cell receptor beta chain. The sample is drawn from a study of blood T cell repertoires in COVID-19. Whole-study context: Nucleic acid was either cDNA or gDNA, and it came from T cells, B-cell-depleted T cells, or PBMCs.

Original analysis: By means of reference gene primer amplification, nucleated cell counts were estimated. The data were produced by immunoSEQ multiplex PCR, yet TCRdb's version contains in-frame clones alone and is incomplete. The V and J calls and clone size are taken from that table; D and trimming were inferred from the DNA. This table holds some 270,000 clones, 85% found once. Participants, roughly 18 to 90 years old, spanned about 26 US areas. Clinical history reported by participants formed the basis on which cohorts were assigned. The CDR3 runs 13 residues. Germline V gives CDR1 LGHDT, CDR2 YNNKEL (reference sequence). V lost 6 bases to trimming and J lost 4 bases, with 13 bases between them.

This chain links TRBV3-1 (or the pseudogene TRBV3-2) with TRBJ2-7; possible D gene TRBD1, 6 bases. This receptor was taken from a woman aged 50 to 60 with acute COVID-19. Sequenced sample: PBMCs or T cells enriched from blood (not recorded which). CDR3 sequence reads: CASSNRDLYEQYF. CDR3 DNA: TGTGCCAGCAGTAACAGGGATCTATACGAGCAGTACTTC.